The clone carrying this T cell receptor beta chain was picked up a small number of times. Its antigen is unidentified. The authors obtained over 95% purity in all sorted populations. The sample is drawn from a study of beta chain features in type 1 diabetes. Overall study results and limits: Any HLA type influence on TCRB rearrangement was left unresolved here. Among all four CD4+ subsets, Type 1 diabetes patients had TCRB CDR3s that were moderately but significantly shorter.

Isolated RNA was reverse transcribed in full, so expressed TCRB transcripts were sequenced. Using immunoSEQ multiplex PCR, the repertoire was profiled, and TCRdb retains in-frame clones only, with some absent. The data show about 400,000 clones, with around 12% seen just once and 0.017% held by the top ten. The CDR3 length is 12 residues. Germline CDR1 is GTSNPN and CDR2 is SVGIG (reference sequence). The junction had 4 bases not matched to a gene; V was cut back by 7 bases and J by 6 bases. This chain connects TRBV30 to TRBJ1-4, with 8 positions matching TRBD1. Sample: naive CD4+ T cells from blood. This clonotype was sampled from a man in his late teens or twenties in good health. CDR3 bases: TGTGCCTCTGACAGGGGCGATGAAAAACTGTTTTTT. Residues: CASDRGDEKLFF.